This T cell receptor (beta chain) comes out of a study of T cell repertoires in cytomegalovirus infection. Looking at the study overall: Evidence of both CMV infection and a matching HLA type came from public TCR beta signatures. The study's findings and limits: Ex vivo, HLA-C-restricted CMV-specific TCR beta clonotypes prevailed over the rest of the response.

Comments on this clonotype: No antigen is known for it.

MiXCR, run by TCRdb on the reads, gives a single entry per CDR3 protein. The sample records about 500,000 distinct CDR3 sequences, roughly a third being singletons. Trimming took 4 bases from V and 7 from J, leaving 17 bases between them. Germline CDR1 SGHVT, CDR2 SQSDAQ. The CDR3 runs to 15 residues. The rearrangement joins TRBV7-4 to TRBJ1-5; D remains unclear. The sequencing used cultured PBMCs, collected from culture after CMV antigen stimulation. This TCR derives from a human donor in good health (CMV status not recorded). Some clones in this sample may be carry-over from other donors' samples. Here the CDR3 reads CASSSPAAKAQPQHF. CDR3 nucleotide sequence: TGTGCCAGCAGCTCCCCAGCGGCGAAGGCCCAGCCCCAGCATTTT.